One and the same sample provided the 20 T cell receptor beta chains below, sequenced in a study of cytomegalovirus exposure and HLA in healthy donors. Some clones are missing from TCRdb's copy, which holds only in-frame ones; the method was immunoSEQ multiplex PCR. The repertoire holds about 130,000 clones, with roughly 95% as singletons. The sequenced sample consisted of PBMCs. These receptor sequences come from a man between 18 and 35 years old in good health and CMV-seronegative.

The gene calls are TRBV6-1 and TRBJ1-5, with 9 bases matching TRBD1. Germline V gives CDR1 MNHNS, CDR2 SASEGT. The length of the CDR3 is 14 residues. The J segment lost 2 bases and the V segment lost 6 bases, leaving 2 bases of the junction unmatched. The CDR3, as DNA: TGTGCCAGCAGATGGACAGGGGGCAATCAGCCCCAGCATTTT. Translated: CASRWTGGNQPQHF.

Comments on this clone: Distinct nucleotide sequences in the sample also encode this CDR3. The CDR3 coding sequence is TGTGCTAGTGGTTTGGGACTAGCGGGCACCGGGGAGCTGTTTTTT. This sequence encodes CASGLGLAGTGELFF. V and J are TRBV12-5 and TRBJ2-2; 10 bases are a match to TRBD2. With V trimmed by 1 base and J by 4 bases, 0 bases remained unmatched. The germline gives CDR1 LGHNT, CDR2 FRNRAP. CDR3 size: 15 residues.

J is TRBJ1-1 and V is TRBV11-2, with a possible D match to TRBD1 (6 bases). Germline CDR1 reads SGHAT; CDR2 reads FQNNGV. The V end lost 6 bases, the J end lost 5 bases, and 16 bases lay between the germline ends. CDR3 length equals 14 residues. CDR3 in amino acids: CASRHRHRDTEAFF. The CDR3 DNA sequence: TGTGCCAGCAGACACCGACACAGGGATACTGAAGCTTTCTTT.

This clone has only one observation. The genes are TRBV9 and TRBJ1-4; D may be TRBD1 (5 bases). The V end lost 3 bases, the J end lost 11 bases, and 11 bases lay between the germline ends. Germline V gene lookup returns CDR1 SGDLS and CDR2 YYNGEE. This CDR3 comprises 12 residues. The CDR3 DNA reads as TGTGCCAGCAGCGCCCCGAACAGGAAACTGTTTTTT. This encodes CASSAPNRKLFF. The full variable domain, in which reference TRBV9 and TRBJ1-4 provide the parts outside the CDR3, is DSGVTQTPKHLITATGQRVTLRCSPRSGDLSVYWYQQSLDQGLQFLIQYYNGEERAKGNILERFSAQQFPDLHSELNLSSLELGDSALYFCASSAPNRKLFFGSGTQLSVL.

J is TRBJ1-1 and V is TRBV7-9; D is uncertain. This CDR3 region has 17 residues. V dropped 1 base and J dropped 1 base, with 16 bases sitting between them. Germline CDR1 reads SEHNR; CDR2 reads FQNEAQ (reference sequence). Written as DNA, the CDR3 is TGTGCCAGCAGCTTAGTCGGGTCCCCCGCGCCGAACACTGAAGCTTTCTTT. It yields the protein CASSLVGSPAPNTEAFF. Complete variable domain (other parts from reference TRBV7-9 and TRBJ1-1): DTGVSQNPRHKITKRGQNVTFRCDPISEHNRLYWYRQTLGQGPEFLTYFQNEAQLEKSRLLSDRFSAERPKGSFSTLEIQRTEQGDSAMYLCASSLVGSPAPNTEAFFGQGTRLTVV.

This sequence joins TRBV5-1 and TRBJ2-1; TRBD2 aligns across 9 bases. V trimming: 1 base; J trimming: 8 bases; junction bases outside the gene matches: 7. The length of the CDR3 is 15 residues. Germline CDR1 is SGHRS and CDR2 is YFSETQ. This CDR3 is CASSLLAGGGYEQFF. The CDR3 DNA is TGCGCCAGCAGCTTGCTGGCGGGAGGGGGTTATGAGCAGTTCTTC.

The J gene is TRBJ2-2, the V gene TRBV19, with TRBD2 matching over 10 bases. This CDR3 has 18 residues. The germline V gene has CDR1 LNHDA and CDR2 SQIVND (reference sequence). Trimming took 7 bases from V and 4 from J; bases not matched to a gene: 15. The CDR3 here is CASTRRRLAGESTGELFF. CDR3 in DNA: TGTGCCAGTACCAGAAGGAGGCTAGCGGGAGAGAGCACCGGGGAGCTGTTTTTT.

This chain uses TRBV5-4 with TRBJ2-1, with 9 bases that match TRBD1. The CDR3 loop spans 14 amino acids. Germline CDR1 and CDR2: SGHNT and YYREEE (reference sequence). V lost 4 bases to trimming and J lost 14 bases; unmatched junction nucleotides: 13. The CDR3: CASSNMFRDREEFF. DNA for the CDR3: TGTGCCAGCAGCAACATGTTCCGGGACAGGGAGGAGTTCTTC. Complete variable domain (other parts from reference TRBV5-4 and TRBJ2-1): ETGVTQSPTHLIKTRGQQVTLRCSSQSGHNTVSWYQQALGQGPQFIFQYYREEENGRGNFPPRFSGLQFPNYSSELNVNALELDDSALYLCASSNMFRDREEFFGPGTRLTVL.

This clone was seen once. The chain couples TRBV11-2 to TRBJ2-5, with 8 positions matching TRBD2. This CDR3 has 14 amino acids. J lost 0 bases, V lost 5 bases, and 2 bases had no gene match. Germline V lookup: CDR1 SGHAT, CDR2 FQNNGV. The CDR3 nucleotides are TGTGCCAGCAGCCAGACTAGCGACCAAGAGACCCAGTACTTC. Translating gives CASSQTSDQETQYF.

The genes are TRBV27 and TRBJ2-5, with a tentative D call TRBD2 (6 bases). Trimming left V 5 bases short and J 9 bases short, with 22 bases between. The CDR3 consists of 15 residues. The germline V gene encodes CDR1 MNHEY and CDR2 SMNVEV (reference sequence). The CDR3 loop reads CASSPRRASEVAQYF. CDR3 DNA: TGTGCCAGCAGTCCCCGGAGGGCCTCAGAAGTGGCCCAGTACTTC.

The chain employs TRBV5-6 and TRBJ2-7; TRBD1 agrees at 10 bases. Unmatched junction bases numbered 5, after V lost 3 bases and J lost 2 bases. This CDR3 has 15 residues. Germline V gene sequence: CDR1 SGHDT, CDR2 YYEEEE. CDR3 region: CASSSRDRGTYEQYF. The CDR3 DNA sequence: TGTGCCAGCAGCTCCCGGGACAGGGGAACCTACGAGCAGTACTTC. The whole variable domain, filled in from reference TRBV5-6 and TRBJ2-7, reads DAGVTQSPTHLIKTRGQQVTLRCSPKSGHDTVSWYQQALGQGPQFIFQYYEEEERQRGNFPDRFSGHQFPNYSSELNVNALLLGDSALYLCASSSRDRGTYEQYFGPGTRLTVT.

This clone was seen just once. The chain recombines TRBV6-1 with TRBJ1-2, with D perhaps matching TRBD1 (5 bases). CDR1 and CDR2 (germline): MNHNS, SASEGT. V was shortened by 4 bases and J by 6 bases, with 24 bases between the two germline ends. CDR3 length equals 17 residues. CDR3 residues: CASSGRMGGGMADGYTF. CDR3 in DNA: TGTGCCAGCAGTGGCAGGATGGGGGGAGGAATGGCGGATGGCTACACCTTC.

The table lists this clone with a count of one. The V and J genes are TRBV2 and TRBJ1-5; D gene unclear. The ends were cut back, 3 bases at V and 9 bases at J, with 18 bases in the middle. This CDR3 has 15 residues. Germline V lookup: CDR1 SNHLY, CDR2 FYNNEI. CDR3 loop: CASSEVAGRLGPQHF. In nucleotides, the CDR3 is TGTGCCAGCAGTGAGGTAGCCGGCCGCCTCGGGCCCCAGCATTTT.

The chain links TRBV28 to TRBJ2-3; 8 bases line up with TRBD1. V trimming: 6 bases; J trimming: 2 bases; junction bases outside the gene matches: 10. From germline, CDR1 is MDHEN and CDR2 SYDVKM. The CDR3 is made up of 16 amino acids. CDR3 bases: TGTGCCAGCAGCCCCCAGACAGGGGCTAACACAGATACGCAGTATTTT. It is translated as CASSPQTGANTDTQYF.

The chain joins TRBV6-1 to TRBJ2-4; 10 positions match TRBD1. In germline, CDR1 is MNHNS, CDR2 SASEGT. The J segment lost 1 base and the V segment lost 4 bases, leaving 10 bases of the junction unmatched. This CDR3 region has 18 residues. For the CDR3, the DNA is TGTGCCAGCAGTGCCCGGGACAGGGGTTCGGTGGCCAAAAACATTCAGTACTTC. Translation gives CASSARDRGSVAKNIQYF.

The chain links TRBV4-2 to TRBJ2-1; 12 nucleotides line up with TRBD2. Germline trimming cut 3 bases from V and 0 bases from J; bases unmatched to any gene: 6. The CDR3 has 18 residues. Per the germline V gene, CDR1 is LGHNA and CDR2 is YNFKEQ. CDR3 region: CASSQDWGLAGSYNEQFF. CDR3 sequence (DNA): TGTGCCAGCAGCCAGGACTGGGGACTAGCGGGCTCCTACAATGAGCAGTTCTTC.

The V and J genes are TRBV18 and TRBJ1-3; possible D gene TRBD1, 5 bases. Trimming took off 6 bases at V and 0 bases at J, with 9 bases between the two ends. The CDR3 consists of 14 residues. CDR1 and CDR2 (germline): KGHSH, LQKENI. The CDR3 sequence: CASSKTDSGNTIYF. The CDR3, as DNA: TGTGCCAGCTCTAAGACAGACTCTGGAAACACCATATATTTT.

This chain uses TRBV18 with TRBJ1-5; 9 nucleotides match TRBD1. From germline, CDR1 is KGHSH and CDR2 LQKENI. The CDR3 runs to 19 residues. J gave up 3 bases and V 4 bases, and 16 bases lay outside the gene matches. For the CDR3, the DNA is TGTGCCAGCTCACTCGCCGGGACAGGGACCCCAAATTCCAATCAGCCCCAGCATTTT. It encodes CASSLAGTGTPNSNQPQHF.

The chain employs TRBV7-8 and TRBJ2-3, with no clear D. The CDR3 loop spans 12 amino acids. V was cut by 5 bases and J by 3 bases, with 6 bases left in between. From germline, CDR1 is SGHVS and CDR2 FQNEAQ. The CDR3 DNA is TGTGCCAGCAGCCTACCTACAGATACGCAGTATTTT. Its translation: CASSLPTDTQYF.

The rearrangement joins TRBV7-9 to TRBJ2-2, with D tentatively TRBD2 (5 bases). V lost 5 bases, J lost 4 bases, and 11 bases lay in between. Germline V gene lookup returns CDR1 SEHNR and CDR2 FQNEAQ (reference sequence). The length of the CDR3 is 14 residues. CDR3 amino acids: CASSDRDTTGELFF. CDR3 DNA sequence: TGTGCCAGCAGCGACCGGGATACCACCGGGGAGCTGTTTTTT.